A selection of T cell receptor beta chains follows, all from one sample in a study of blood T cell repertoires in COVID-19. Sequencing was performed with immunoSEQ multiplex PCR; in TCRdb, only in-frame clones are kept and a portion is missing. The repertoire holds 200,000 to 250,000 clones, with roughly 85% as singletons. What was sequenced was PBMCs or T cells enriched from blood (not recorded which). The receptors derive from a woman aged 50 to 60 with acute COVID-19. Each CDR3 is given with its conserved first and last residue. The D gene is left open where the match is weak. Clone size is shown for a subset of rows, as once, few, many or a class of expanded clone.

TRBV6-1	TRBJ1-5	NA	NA	TGTGCCAGCAGTGACAGGGGAAAGCAGCCCCAGCATTTT	CASSDRGKQPQHF
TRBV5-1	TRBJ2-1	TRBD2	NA	TGCGCCAGCAGCGTTCCCCTAGCGGGGGGGACAAGCTCCTACAATGAGCAGTTCTTC	CASSVPLAGGTSSYNEQFF
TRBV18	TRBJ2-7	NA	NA	TGTGCCAGCTCACGCGGGACAGCAACCTACGAGCAGTACTTC	CASSRGTATYEQYF
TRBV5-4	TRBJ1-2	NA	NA	TGTGCCAGCAGTTCCGACAGACCTAGGGGCTACACCTTC	CASSSDRPRGYTF
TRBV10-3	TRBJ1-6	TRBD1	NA	TGTGCCATCAGTGAACAGGGGACTTCACCCCTCCACTTT	CAISEQGTSPLHF
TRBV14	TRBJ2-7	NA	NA	TGTGCCAGCAGCCCTTGGGGGCCCTACGAGCAGTACTTC	CASSPWGPYEQYF
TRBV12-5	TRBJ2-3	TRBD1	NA	TGTGCTAGTGGCTTGGGACAGTTGGCAGATACGCAGTATTTT	CASGLGQLADTQYF
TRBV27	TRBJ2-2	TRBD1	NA	TGTGCCAGCAGTGGATGGACAGGGGGCGTGATTGGCACCGGGGAGCTGTTTTTT	CASSGWTGGVIGTGELFF
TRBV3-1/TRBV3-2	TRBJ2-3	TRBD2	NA	TGTGCCAGCAGCCTCAGAGTTAGCGGGGGCACAGATACGCAGTATTTT	CASSLRVSGGTDTQYF
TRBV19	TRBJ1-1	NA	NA	TGTGCCAGTAGTATAGAGGACAGCCTTAACTCGGAAGCTTTCTTT	CASSIEDSLNSEAFF
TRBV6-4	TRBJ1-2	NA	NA	TGTGCCAGCAGGGCCGATGACAGTTATGGCTACACCTTC	CASRADDSYGYTF
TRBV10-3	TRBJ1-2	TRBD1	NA	TGTGCCATCAGTGAGTCGACGGGACAGGGGGCCAGTGGCTACACCTTC	CAISESTGQGASGYTF
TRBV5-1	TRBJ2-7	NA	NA	TGCGCCAGCAGCAGCTGGGCCGGGGGTTCCTACGAGCAGTACTTC	CASSSWAGGSYEQYF
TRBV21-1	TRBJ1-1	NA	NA	TGTGCCAGCAGCAAAGTACGGGACAGAAGAAACACTGAAGCTTTCTTT	CASSKVRDRRNTEAFF
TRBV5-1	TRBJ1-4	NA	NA	TGCGCCAGCAGCTTGTCGGGGAGTGGGCCAACTAATGAAAAACTGTTTTTT	CASSLSGSGPTNEKLFF
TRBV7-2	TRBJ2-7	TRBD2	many	TGTGCCAGCAGTTTTGGGGGGGACTACGAGCAGTACTTC	CASSFGGDYEQYF
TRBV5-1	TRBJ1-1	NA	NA	TGCGCCAGCAGCTTGCTCGCGGGGCTCTTGAACACTGAAGCTTTCTTT	CASSLLAGLLNTEAFF
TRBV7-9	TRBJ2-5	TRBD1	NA	TGTGCCAGCAGCCCCATTGCGACAGGGCCACAAGAGACCCAGTACTTC	CASSPIATGPQETQYF
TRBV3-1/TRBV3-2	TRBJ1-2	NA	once	TGTGCCAGCAGCCCCAGGGGACAAGTCGGCTATGGCTACACCTTC	CASSPRGQVGYGYTF
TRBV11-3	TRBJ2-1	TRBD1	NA	TGTGCCAGCAGCCTCTACTCCGGGACAGGGTACAATGAGCAGTTCTTC	CASSLYSGTGYNEQFF
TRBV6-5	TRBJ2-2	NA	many	TGTGCCAGCAGTTACCCCGGACGGGGTGAGCTGTTTTTT	CASSYPGRGELFF
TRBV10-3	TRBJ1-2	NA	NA	TGTGCCATCAGTGAGACCGTACAGATCGGCTATGGCTACACCTTC	CAISETVQIGYGYTF
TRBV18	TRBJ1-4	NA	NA	TGTGCCAGCTCACCTCCCCCGCACAGGAGCTACACAACTAATGAAAAACTGTTTTTT	CASSPPPHRSYTTNEKLFF
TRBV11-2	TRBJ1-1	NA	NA	TGTGCCAGCAGCCAAACAGGGACGGCTGAAGCTTTCTTT	CASSQTGTAEAFF
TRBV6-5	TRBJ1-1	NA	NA	TGTGCCAGCAAGCCGAGTCCAGGGAACACTGAAGCTTTCTTT	CASKPSPGNTEAFF
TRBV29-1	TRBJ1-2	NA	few	TGCAGCGTTGACACGATACGGGGGGCTGAGGGCTACACCTTC	CSVDTIRGAEGYTF
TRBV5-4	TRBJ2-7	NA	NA	TGTGCCAGCAGCCCGACACACGCTGTGGGCTCCTACGAGCAGTACTTC	CASSPTHAVGSYEQYF
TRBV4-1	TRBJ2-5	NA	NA	TGCGCCAGCAGCCAGGGGACACAAGTCCAAGAGACCCAGTACTTC	CASSQGTQVQETQYF
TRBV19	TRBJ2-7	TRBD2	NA	TGTGCCAGTAGCACGGGGGGTTATCCCTACGAGCAGTACTTC	CASSTGGYPYEQYF
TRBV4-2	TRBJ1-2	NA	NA	TGTGCCAGCAGCCAGGTGACTGCCACTAACTATGGCTACACCTTC	CASSQVTATNYGYTF
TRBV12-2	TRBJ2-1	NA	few	TGTGCAAGTCGCTTCGGGACTAGACCTCACAATGAGCAGTTCTTC	CASRFGTRPHNEQFF
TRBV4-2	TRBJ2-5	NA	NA	TGTGCCAGCAGCCCCTTTCGGGGGGCTAACCAAGAGACCCAGTACTTC	CASSPFRGANQETQYF
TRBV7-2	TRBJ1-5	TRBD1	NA	TGTGCCAGCAGCTTAGTTTCGGGGACAGGTAATCAGCCCCAGCATTTT	CASSLVSGTGNQPQHF
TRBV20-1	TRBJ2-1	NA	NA	TGCAGTGCTGTCCTACTAAAGGAGCAGTTCTTC	CSAVLLKEQFF
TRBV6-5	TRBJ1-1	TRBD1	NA	TGTGCCAGCAGTCCCCTTGGGACAGGGAACACTGAAGCTTTCTTT	CASSPLGTGNTEAFF
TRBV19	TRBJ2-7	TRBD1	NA	TGTGCCAGTAGTCCCCGCCCCGGGACAGTCTACGAGCAGTACTTC	CASSPRPGTVYEQYF
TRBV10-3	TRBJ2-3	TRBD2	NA	TGTGCCATCAGTGAGATCCGGGGGGTAGTCACAGATACGCAGTATTTT	CAISEIRGVVTDTQYF
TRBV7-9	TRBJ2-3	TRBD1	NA	TGTGCCAGCAGCCTGGGACAGGGAAGCACAGATACGCAGTATTTT	CASSLGQGSTDTQYF
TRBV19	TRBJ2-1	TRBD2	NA	TGTGCCAGTCGACTAGCGGGGTTGACCTACAATGAGCAGTTCTTC	CASRLAGLTYNEQFF
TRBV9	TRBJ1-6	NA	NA	TGTGCCAGCAGCGCCAGGGTTAGTAATTCACCCCTCCACTTT	CASSARVSNSPLHF
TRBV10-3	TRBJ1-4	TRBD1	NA	TGTGCCATCAGTGACCCCACAGGGGGCGGTGAAAAACTGTTTTTT	CAISDPTGGGEKLFF
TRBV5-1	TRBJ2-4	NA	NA	TGCGCCAGCAGCTCCGGGGCCCTGGGAGGCATTCAGTACTTC	CASSSGALGGIQYF
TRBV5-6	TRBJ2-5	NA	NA	TGTGCCAGCAGCTTGACCCCCAGGGTAAGGGGGGAGACCCAGTACTTC	CASSLTPRVRGETQYF
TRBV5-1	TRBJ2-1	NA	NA	TGCGCCAGCAGCTTGGCCTCGGCCCCCCTAGCCAATGAGCAGTTCTTC	CASSLASAPLANEQFF
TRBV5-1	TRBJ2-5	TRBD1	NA	TGCGCCAGCAGCCCGGGACAGTACCAAGAGACCCAGTACTTC	CASSPGQYQETQYF
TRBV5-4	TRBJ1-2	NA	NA	TGTGCCAGCAGCTTGGCCGACTATGGCTACACCTTC	CASSLADYGYTF
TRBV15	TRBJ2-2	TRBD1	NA	TGTGCCACCAGCAGGGACAGGACCGGGGAGCTGTTTTTT	CATSRDRTGELFF
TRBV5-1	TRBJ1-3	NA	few	TGCGCCAGCAGCTGGACCGGGACTCTAGAAAACACCATATATTTT	CASSWTGTLENTIYF
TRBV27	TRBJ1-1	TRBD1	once	TGTGCCAGCAGTCAGACAGGGAGGACTGAAGCTTTCTTT	CASSQTGRTEAFF
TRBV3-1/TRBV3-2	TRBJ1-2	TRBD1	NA	TGTGCCAGCAGCCAAGATAGACAGGGAGGTGGCTACACCTTC	CASSQDRQGGGYTF
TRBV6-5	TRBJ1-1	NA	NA	TGTGCCAGCAGCTTTAACGGGAACACTGAAGCTTTCTTT	CASSFNGNTEAFF